The next 20 T cell receptor beta chains were all read from a single sample in a study of spatial heterogeneity in lung cancer. The study, taken as a whole, reports: Expanded alpha and beta TCR counts within tumors tracked tumor mutation counts.

Their recognized antigens are unknown. Described time point: sample taken at primary tumor resection. Using its own MiXCR run on the 5' RACE reads, TCRdb lists one record per CDR3 protein. The repertoire holds under 7,000 distinct CDR3 sequences, with 14% as singletons. Here the sequenced sample was lung tumor tissue, taken at surgery. Receptors were obtained from a male donor with early-stage non-small cell lung cancer.

This clonotype qualifies as medium-sized. The rearrangement links TRBV5-4 to TRBJ2-3; 11 nucleotides match TRBD1. Trimming removed 4 bases from V and 8 bases from J; junction bases left unmatched: 6. Per the germline V gene, CDR1 is SGHNT and CDR2 is YYREEE (reference sequence). The CDR3 runs to 14 residues. CDR3 DNA sequence: TGTGCCAGCAGCGGGGACAGGGGGACGGGTACGCAGTATTTT. Amino acids: CASSGDRGTGTQYF.

This clonotype qualifies as medium-sized. This chain uses TRBV19 with TRBJ2-7; tentatively, D is TRBD2 (5 bases). The CDR3 is made up of 15 amino acids. Trimming cost V 2 bases and J 2 bases, with 13 bases left between them. Looked up from germline, CDR1 is LNHDA and CDR2 is SQIVND (reference sequence). The CDR3: CASSIKDHGAYEQYF. The CDR3 coding sequence is TGTGCCAGTAGTATAAAGGACCACGGGGCCTACGAGCAGTACTTC.

This clonotype showed up many times. This sequence joins TRBV6-5 and TRBJ1-4; 7 bases are shared with TRBD1. Per the germline V gene, CDR1 is MNHEY and CDR2 is SVGAGI. The CDR3 contains 13 residues. With 9 bases clipped from V and 6 bases from J, the junction kept 7 bases outside the gene matches. CDR3 sequence reads: CASGTELDEKLFF. CDR3 coding DNA: TGTGCCAGTGGGACAGAACTGGATGAAAAACTGTTTTTT.

This clonotype is medium-sized in the sample. The chain carries TRBV5-1 and TRBJ1-1, with D hard to call. The CDR3 extends over 15 amino acids. Trimming pared 4 bases from V and 0 bases from J, leaving 13 bases between. Per germline, CDR1 SGHRS and CDR2 YFSETQ. Here the CDR3 reads CASSPGRALNTEAFF. CDR3 nucleotides: TGCGCCAGCAGCCCGGGTCGGGCATTGAACACTGAAGCTTTCTTT. The full variable domain, with the rest looked up from reference TRBV5-1 and TRBJ1-1, is KAGVTQTPRYLIKTRGQQVTLSCSPISGHRSVSWYQQTPGQGLQFLFEYFSETQRNKGNFPGRFSGRQFSNSRSEMNVSTLELGDSALYLCASSPGRALNTEAFFGQGTRLTVV.

The chain links TRBV12-3 or TRBV12-4 to TRBJ2-7, with D possibly TRBD2 on 6 matching bases. Trimming took off 4 bases at V and 6 bases at J, with 7 bases between the two ends. CDR3 length: 11 residues. The CDR3 coding sequence is TGTGCCAGCAGTTCCGGGAGCGAGCAGTACTTC. It is translated as CASSSGSEQYF.

This clonotype ranks as medium-sized. The rearrangement uses TRBV7-9 and TRBJ1-6; a weak D match, TRBD1 (5 bases). Germline CDR1 SEHNR, CDR2 FQNEAQ (reference sequence). The CDR3 is made up of 15 amino acids. V was pared by 2 bases and J by 9 bases, with 14 bases between. CDR3 nucleotide sequence: TGTGCCAGCAGCTTACCCGGGGCAGTGGGTTCACCCCTCCACTTT. Translating gives CASSLPGAVGSPLHF.

This clonotype was observed many times. This chain joins TRBV6-5 and TRBJ2-6; TRBD1 agrees at 8 bases. Germline values: CDR1 MNHEY, CDR2 SVGAGI. Trimming removed 6 bases from V and 0 bases from J; junction bases left unmatched: 10. CDR3 length equals 18 residues. CDR3 region: CASSTGTGLYSGANVLTF. The CDR3 DNA sequence: TGTGCCAGCAGCACCGGGACAGGCCTATACTCTGGGGCCAACGTCCTGACTTTC.

The chain couples TRBV6-6 to TRBJ1-1, with a tentative D call TRBD1 (5 bases). Deletions cut 8 bases from V and 0 bases from J, with 13 bases between. The CDR3 has 14 residues. Germline loops: CDR1 MNHNY, CDR2 SVGAGI (reference sequence). CDR3 region: CASAREGLNTEAFF. The CDR3, as DNA: TGTGCCAGCGCCCGGGAGGGGTTGAACACTGAAGCTTTCTTT.

By sample fraction, this clonotype is medium-sized (0.01 to 0.1%). V and J are TRBV20-1 and TRBJ2-7; 7 bases are shared with TRBD2. The CDR3 has 14 amino acids. CDR1 is DFQATT and CDR2 is SNEGSKA in the germline V gene (reference sequence). With V trimmed by 4 bases and J by 2 bases, 8 bases remained unmatched. This CDR3 reads CSATSSGAPYEQYF. The CDR3 bases are TGCAGTGCTACCTCTAGCGGAGCCCCCTACGAGCAGTACTTC.

This clonotype is medium-sized by share. The V gene is TRBV20-1, the J gene TRBJ1-1; 7 bases are shared with TRBD1. V shed 6 bases, J shed 0 bases, and the junction held 4 bases outside the gene matches. This CDR3 contains 13 residues. CDR1 is DFQATT, CDR2 SNEGSKA, per germline (reference sequence). The CDR3 nucleotides are TGCAGTGCCCCTGGGACAGTGAACACTGAAGCTTTCTTT. This codes for CSAPGTVNTEAFF.

DNA of the CDR3: TGCAGTGCCCCTTCCAGGGGGGCCCCCTACGAGCAGTACTTC. Protein sequence: CSAPSRGAPYEQYF. The chain joins TRBV20-1 to TRBJ2-7, with a possible D match to TRBD1 (7 bases). V was pared by 6 bases and J by 2 bases, with 17 bases between. The germline V gene encodes CDR1 DFQATT and CDR2 SNEGSKA (reference sequence). The CDR3 length is 14 residues.

By proportion, this clonotype is medium-sized. The V call is TRBV20-1, the J call TRBJ2-5, with 7 bases lining up with TRBD1. CDR1 DFQATT and CDR2 SNEGSKA come from the germline V gene (reference sequence). The CDR3 runs 14 residues. Trimming cost V 3 bases and J 5 bases; bases outside gene matches: 9. The CDR3 is CSASRGQGAETQYF. In nucleotides, the CDR3 is TGCAGTGCTAGTAGGGGGCAGGGAGCGGAGACCCAGTACTTC.

This clonotype was seen repeatedly, ten times or more. CDR3 amino acids: CASHGGQGSSTEAFF. DNA for the CDR3: TGCGCCAGCCACGGGGGACAGGGTTCGAGCACTGAAGCTTTCTTT. V is TRBV5-1 and J is TRBJ1-1; TRBD1 matches at 9 bases. Germline loops: CDR1 SGHRS, CDR2 YFSETQ. With 7 bases clipped from V and 4 bases from J, the junction kept 11 bases outside the gene matches. The CDR3 is 15 amino acids.

V and J are TRBV7-9 and TRBJ2-3, with D unresolved. CDR1 SEHNR and CDR2 FQNEAQ come from the germline V gene (reference sequence). Between the trimmed V and J ends, which lost 6 bases and 2 bases, there was a span of 12 bases. The CDR3 covers 14 residues. The CDR3 sequence is CASSVRVNTDTQYF. As DNA, the CDR3 is TGTGCCAGCAGTGTCCGGGTTAACACAGATACGCAGTATTTT.

By frequency in the sample, this clonotype is medium-sized. The chain joins TRBV6-6 to TRBJ1-5; 8 positions match TRBD1. Germline CDR1 reads MNHNY; CDR2 reads SVGAGI (reference sequence). V gave up 5 bases and J gave up 3 bases; unmatched junction bases: 3. The CDR3 sequence is 14 residues long. CDR3 bases: TGTGCCAGCAGTCGGGACAGGTTCAATCAGCCCCAGCATTTT. It is translated as CASSRDRFNQPQHF.

This clonotype has ten or more counts. The chain couples TRBV7-9 to TRBJ2-1; 8 positions agree with TRBD2. The CDR3 is 20 amino acids. V lost 5 bases and J lost 0; bases outside the gene matches: 18. Per the germline V gene, CDR1 is SEHNR and CDR2 is FQNEAQ (reference sequence). The CDR3 here is CASSPTGGRIGMSSYNEQFF. The CDR3 DNA reads TGTGCCAGCAGCCCCACAGGCGGGAGGATCGGAATGAGCTCCTACAATGAGCAGTTCTTC.

This clonotype has ten or more counts. J is TRBJ1-4 and V is TRBV4-1, with 8 positions matching TRBD1. This CDR3 has 15 residues. From germline, CDR1 is MGHRA and CDR2 YSYEKL. V shed 5 bases, J shed 6 bases, and the junction held 8 bases outside the gene matches. The CDR3 protein is CASSVTGGIDEKLFF. Here the CDR3 DNA reads TGCGCCAGCAGCGTAACAGGGGGGATTGATGAAAAACTGTTTTTT.

The table lists this clonotype with many counts. V gene TRBV25-1 combines with J gene TRBJ1-3; D is unclear. The CDR3 totals 15 residues. V dropped 1 base and J dropped 0 bases, with 7 bases sitting between them. Germline CDR1 reads MGHDK; CDR2 reads SYGVNS. The CDR3 protein is CASSESLGSGNTIYF. The CDR3 coding sequence is TGTGCCAGCAGTGAATCTCTAGGCTCTGGAAACACCATATATTTT.

The chain couples TRBV28 to TRBJ1-1, with a weak D call TRBD1 (6 bases). Germline CDR1 is MDHEN and CDR2 is SYDVKM. The CDR3 runs to 16 residues. V was pared by 6 bases and J by 1 base, with 18 bases between. The CDR3 protein is CASSFLKTGKNTEAFF. The CDR3 nucleotides are TGTGCCAGCAGCTTTCTAAAGACAGGCAAGAACACTGAAGCTTTCTTT. The complete variable domain, with remaining parts taken from reference TRBV28 and TRBJ1-1, reads DVKVTQSSRYLVKRTGEKVFLECVQDMDHENMFWYRQDPGLGLRLIYFSYDVKMKEKGDIPEGYSVSREKKERFSLILESASTNQTSMYLCASSFLKTGKNTEAFFGQGTRLTVV.

This clonotype is medium-sized by share. The genes are TRBV20-1 and TRBJ2-1; unclear D gene. The germline V and J ends were trimmed by 6 bases and 5 bases, with 8 bases remaining between them. The CDR3 contains 11 residues. From germline, CDR1 is DFQATT and CDR2 SNEGSKA (reference sequence). The CDR3 sequence: CSAQEHNEQFF. The CDR3 nucleotides read TGCAGTGCCCAGGAGCACAATGAGCAGTTCTTC.